The 17 T cell receptor beta chains reported below all come from one sample, sequenced in a study of blood T cells in healthy people across ages. Together with a sample-barcoded 5' primer, a J-beta primer mix was included in a second PCR lasting about 7 to 11 cycles. TCRdb re-called the 5' RACE reads with MiXCR, one entry per CDR3 protein. The sample carries 1.5 million to 2 million distinct CDR3 sequences, 28% recorded once. The material sequenced was blood. These receptors all stem from a young woman in good health.

The rearrangement uses TRBV20-1 and TRBJ1-5; no clear D gene. This CDR3 is built from 14 residues. Germline assignment: CDR1 DFQATT and CDR2 SNEGSKA (reference sequence). V was clipped by 0 bases and J by 4 bases, with 10 bases between them. In DNA, the CDR3 is TGCAGTGCTAGAGATTCGGCAGAGAATCAGCCCCAGCATTTT. It is translated as CSARDSAENQPQHF.

In regard to this clonotype: Sequence at one end of the junction differs from germline and may be a read error. This chain connects TRBV29-1 to TRBJ2-1, with 12 bases lining up with TRBD2. The CDR3 runs 16 residues. Germline CDR1 is SQVTM and CDR2 is ANQGSEA. CDR3 amino acids: CGVGGLAGGSYNEQFF. The CDR3 nucleotides are TGCGGCGTTGGGGGACTAGCGGGCGGCTCCTACAATGAGCAGTTCTTC.

This clonotype was picked up many times. The J gene is TRBJ2-7, the V gene TRBV12-3 or TRBV12-4; possible D gene TRBD2, 6 bases. The CDR3 is made up of 15 amino acids. V lost 5 bases, J lost 1 base, and 15 bases lay in between. The CDR3 nucleotides are TGTGCCAGCAGTAGTTGGGCTAGCGCATCCTACGAGCAGTACTTC. Protein sequence: CASSSWASASYEQYF.

The chain uses TRBV5-1 and TRBJ2-5; D is undetermined. Germline assignment: CDR1 SGHRS and CDR2 YFSETQ. Trimming took off 2 bases at V and 3 bases at J, with 11 bases between the two ends. The CDR3 spans 14 residues. Here the CDR3 reads CASSLEWAEETQYF. In DNA form, the CDR3 reads TGCGCCAGCAGCTTAGAATGGGCAGAAGAGACCCAGTACTTC. The complete variable domain, with remaining parts taken from reference TRBV5-1 and TRBJ2-5, reads KAGVTQTPRYLIKTRGQQVTLSCSPISGHRSVSWYQQTPGQGLQFLFEYFSETQRNKGNFPGRFSGRQFSNSRSEMNVSTLELGDSALYLCASSLEWAEETQYFGPGTRLLVL.

With regard to this clonotype: Relative to the germline gene, one junction end is altered; a read error may explain this. The rearrangement links TRBV27 to TRBJ2-6, with D tentatively TRBD1 or TRBD2 (5 bases each). The CDR3 spans 14 residues. Germline lookup yields CDR1 MNHEY and CDR2 SMNVEV (reference sequence). The CDR3 DNA sequence: TGTACCAGCAGTGCCTACGGGGCCCAAAACGTCCTGACTTTC. This sequence encodes CTSSAYGAQNVLTF.

This clonotype was picked up a small number of times. V and J are TRBV20-1 and TRBJ2-1, with 14 bases matching TRBD2. V was pared by 3 bases and J by 9 bases, with 7 bases of the junction left unmatched. This CDR3 spans 15 amino acids. CDR1 is DFQATT and CDR2 is SNEGSKA in the germline V gene (reference sequence). Here the CDR3 reads CSARTSGRASGEQFF. As DNA, the CDR3 is TGCAGTGCTAGGACTAGCGGGAGGGCCTCGGGTGAGCAGTTCTTC.

A note on this clonotype: A much larger clone differs by one base, so this may be a read error. The V call is TRBV7-7, the J call TRBJ2-4, with D unclear. The CDR3 extends over 15 amino acids. Per the germline V gene, CDR1 is SSHAT and CDR2 is FNYEAQ (reference sequence). V lost 1 base and J 13 bases, leaving 20 bases between the germline ends. The CDR3 here is CASSLDVESYNEQYF. CDR3 coding DNA: TGTGCCAGCAGCTTAGATGTGGAGTCCTACAATGAGCAGTACTTC. The whole variable domain, filled in from reference TRBV7-7 and TRBJ2-4, reads GAGVSQSPRYKVTKRGQDVTLRCDPISSHATLYWYQQALGQGPEFLTYFNYEAQPDKSGLPSDRFSAERPEGSISTLTIQRTEQRDSAMYRCASSLDVESYNEQYFGAGTRLSVL.

Only a few counts were recorded for this clonotype. This chain connects TRBV10-2 to TRBJ2-2, with TRBD2 matching 9 bases. The CDR3 runs to 13 residues. Germline assignment: CDR1 WSHSY and CDR2 SAAADI. CDR3 loop: CGGGAMGTGELFF. CDR3 nucleotides: TGCGGCGGGGGGGCCATGGGCACCGGGGAGCTGTTTTTT.

This clonotype was counted ten times or more. V gene TRBV29-1 combines with J gene TRBJ1-6; D ambiguous. Trimming took 7 bases from V and 6 from J, leaving 13 bases between them. CDR1 and CDR2 (germline): SQVTM, ANQGSEA. There are 13 residues in the CDR3. CDR3 amino acids: CSAGGRVNSPLHF. In DNA form, the CDR3 reads TGCAGCGCGGGCGGGCGGGTTAATTCACCCCTCCACTTT.

This clonotype was seen repeatedly, ten times or more. The rearrangement uses TRBV4-1 and TRBJ2-5; 7 nucleotides line up with TRBD2. The CDR3 spans 13 residues. The germline gives CDR1 MGHRA, CDR2 YSYEKL. After removal of 11 bases from V and 1 base from J, the junction contained 7 bases not matched to a gene. The CDR3 region has the DNA TGCGCCGTCGGGCGCGGGGGCCAAGAGACCCAGTACTTC. It encodes CAVGRGGQETQYF.

The chain recombines TRBV10-3 with TRBJ1-1; TRBD1 is a possible D gene (6 bases). Germline CDR1 is ENHRY and CDR2 is SYGVKD. The CDR3 totals 12 residues. V lost 4 bases to trimming and J lost 10 bases, with 13 bases between them. CDR3 DNA sequence: TGTGCCATCAGTGGACAGGCAGGGACAGCTTTCTTT. This codes for CAISGQAGTAFF.

This clonotype was counted many times. The genes are TRBV6-2 or TRBV6-3 and TRBJ2-5; TRBD1 aligns across 7 bases. Trimming took 6 bases from V and 3 from J; bases not matched to a gene: 4. Germline V gene lookup returns CDR1 MNHEY and CDR2 SVGEGT. This CDR3 has 13 amino acids. The CDR3 spells CASRVTGEETQYF. CDR3 nucleotide sequence: TGTGCCAGCAGGGTCACAGGGGAAGAGACCCAGTACTTC.

As for this clonotype: This may stem from a read error, because a much larger clone lies one nucleotide away. This sequence joins TRBV6-6 and TRBJ2-5, with D unclear. The J call may be faulty, since TRBJ2-1 better matches the DNA end. CDR3 length: 14 residues. Germline lookup yields CDR1 MNHNY and CDR2 SVGAGI (reference sequence). CDR3 loop: CASSYGTLQETQFF. In DNA form, the CDR3 reads TGTGCCAGCAGTTACGGCACCCTCCAAGAGACCCAGTTCTTC.

A remark on this clonotype: The junction and the germline gene differ at one end; a read error may be behind it. The J gene is TRBJ2-1, the V gene TRBV5-1; D might be TRBD1 (5 bases). The germline gives CDR1 SGHRS, CDR2 YFSETQ. The CDR3 is 14 amino acids. The CDR3 sequence is CASSFRGSYNKQFF. In DNA form, the CDR3 reads TGCGCCAGCAGCTTTAGGGGCTCCTACAATAAGCAGTTCTTC. Filled out from reference TRBV5-1 and TRBJ2-1, the complete variable domain reads KAGVTQTPRYLIKTRGQQVTLSCSPISGHRSVSWYQQTPGQGLQFLFEYFSETQRNKGNFPGRFSGRQFSNSRSEMNVSTLELGDSALYLCASSFRGSYNKQFFGPGTRLTVL.

The rearrangement links TRBV19 to TRBJ2-4; no definite D call. The V end was cut by 4 bases, the J end by 3 bases, with 10 bases between. This CDR3 is built from 14 residues. Germline CDR1 reads LNHDA; CDR2 reads SQIVND (reference sequence). As DNA, the CDR3 is TGTGCCAGTAGTAGCGCAGCTGGCAAAAACATTCAGTACTTC. It codes for CASSSAAGKNIQYF. Full variable domain (remainder filled in from reference TRBV19 and TRBJ2-4): DGGITQSPKYLFRKEGQNVTLSCEQNLNHDAMYWYRQDPGQGLRLIYYSQIVNDFQKGDIAEGYSVSREKKESFPLTVTSAQKNPTAFYLCASSSAAGKNIQYFGAGTRLSVL.

The V gene is TRBV5-1, the J gene TRBJ1-1; D is undetermined. The ends were cut back, 2 bases at V and 1 base at J, with 15 bases in the middle. The CDR3 totals 16 residues. Germline CDR1 reads SGHRS; CDR2 reads YFSETQ. The CDR3, as DNA: TGCGCCAGCAGCTTCGAGGTTTTAGCATCGAACACTGAAGCTTTCTTT. It codes for CASSFEVLASNTEAFF.

This clonotype was seen a handful of times. This rearrangement joins TRBV6-5 to TRBJ1-1; D ambiguous. The CDR3 has 16 amino acids. The V end was cut by 6 bases, the J end by 5 bases, with 22 bases between. Per the germline V gene, CDR1 is MNHEY and CDR2 is SVGAGI. CDR3 loop: CASSTRFREYKTEAFF. The CDR3 DNA follows: TGTGCCAGCAGCACTCGATTTCGGGAGTATAAAACTGAAGCTTTCTTT.